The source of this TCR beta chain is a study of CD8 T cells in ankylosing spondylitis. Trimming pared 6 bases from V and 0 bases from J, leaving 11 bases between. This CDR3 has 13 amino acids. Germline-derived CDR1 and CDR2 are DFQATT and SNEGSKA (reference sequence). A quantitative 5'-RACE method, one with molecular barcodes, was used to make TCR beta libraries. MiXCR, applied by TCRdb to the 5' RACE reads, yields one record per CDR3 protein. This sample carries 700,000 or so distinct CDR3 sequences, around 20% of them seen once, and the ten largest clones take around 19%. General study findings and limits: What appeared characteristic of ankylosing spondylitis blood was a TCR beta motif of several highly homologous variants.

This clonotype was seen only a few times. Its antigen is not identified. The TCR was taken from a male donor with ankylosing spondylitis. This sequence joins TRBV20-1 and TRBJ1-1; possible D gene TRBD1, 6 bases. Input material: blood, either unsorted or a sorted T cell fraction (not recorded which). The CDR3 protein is CSAEDSLNTEAFF. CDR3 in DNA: TGCAGTGCGGAGGACAGCCTGAACACTGAAGCTTTCTTT.